Sequencing of this TCR beta chain was carried out in a study of radiotherapy plus CTLA-4 blockade in lung cancer. Whole-study context: Objective responses were seen in 18% of patients, disease control in more than 30%. General observations from the study: Once radiotherapy plus ipilimumab had been given, TCR clones derived from tumor expanded in blood.

The CDR3 is 14 residues long. V was pared by 8 bases and J by 1 base, with 5 bases of the junction left unmatched. CDR1 is MNHNS, CDR2 SASEGT, per germline. Treatment of patients with chemo-refractory metastatic non-small-cell lung cancer consisted of focal radiation plus CTLA-4 blockade with ipilimumab. For this clone: The antigen remains unidentified.

Libraries were prepared by immunoSEQ multiplex PCR; TCRdb keeps only in-frame clonotypes and omits some of them. Of 85,000 to 90,000 clones listed, roughly 78% are singletons. The rearrangement links TRBV6-1 to TRBJ2-3; 8 bases agree with TRBD1. This material consisted of peripheral blood, taken from a patient treated with radiotherapy plus ipilimumab. The receptor comes from a human donor with non-small cell lung cancer that progressed on radiotherapy plus ipilimumab. CDR3 bases: TGTGCCAGCCGAACACAGGGGGGCACAGATACGCAGTATTTT. This codes for CASRTQGGTDTQYF.